This TCR beta chain derives from a study of blood T cell repertoires in COVID-19. Study-wide background: The United States, Italy and Spain were the sources of the acute and convalescent COVID-19 samples.

Deletions cut 3 bases from V and 1 base from J, with 8 bases between. This CDR3 comprises 14 residues. Germline CDR1 and CDR2: MNHEY and SMNVEV (reference sequence). Authors' processing steps: Reference gene primers were amplified, and this amplification served to estimate nucleated cell counts. Method: immunoSEQ multiplex PCR; TCRdb's copy keeps in-frame clones and lacks some. V and J calls and clone size are those listed in that table; D and trimming were worked out from the DNA. Of about 130,000 clones listed, approximately 80% are singletons. This clone was found a few times. The sample taken for sequencing was peripheral blood. This chain links TRBV27 with TRBJ2-3, with D hard to call. This sequence originates from a middle-aged man with active or convalescent COVID-19. DNA of the CDR3: TGTGCCAGCAGTTTCGAGAAAGGCACAGATACGCAGTATTTT. Amino acid sequence: CASSFEKGTDTQYF.